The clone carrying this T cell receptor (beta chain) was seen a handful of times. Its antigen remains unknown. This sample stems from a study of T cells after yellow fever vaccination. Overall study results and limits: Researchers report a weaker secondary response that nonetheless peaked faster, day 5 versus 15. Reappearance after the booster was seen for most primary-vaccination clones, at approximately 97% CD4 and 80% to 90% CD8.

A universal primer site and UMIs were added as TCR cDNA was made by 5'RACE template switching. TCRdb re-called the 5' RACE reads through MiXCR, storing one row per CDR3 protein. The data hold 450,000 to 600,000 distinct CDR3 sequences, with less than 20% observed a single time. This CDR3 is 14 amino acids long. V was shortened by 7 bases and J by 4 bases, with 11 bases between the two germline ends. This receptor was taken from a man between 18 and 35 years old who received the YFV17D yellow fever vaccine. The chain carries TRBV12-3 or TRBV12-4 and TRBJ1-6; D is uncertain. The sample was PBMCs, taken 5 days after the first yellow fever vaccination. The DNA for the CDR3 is TGTGCCAGCACCACGACACTGTATAATTCACCCCTCCACTTT. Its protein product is CASTTTLYNSPLHF.